The clone carrying this T cell receptor beta chain was picked up a small number of times. The CDR3 has 11 residues. The V gene lost 11 bases and the J gene lost 4 bases, with 12 bases spanning the gap. TCRdb re-called the 5' RACE reads with MiXCR, one entry per CDR3 protein. This table has around 44,000 distinct CDR3 sequences, approximately 31% appearing once. The sequenced sample was tumor-infiltrating memory CD4+ T cells sorted from the breast tumor. Subset: memory CD4+ T cells, CD4+CD45RO+CD25-. V usage is TRBV12-3 or TRBV12-4 and J usage is TRBJ2-7; D may be TRBD1 (5 bases). The source is a female donor with breast cancer. The CDR3 loop reads CASGNFYEQYF. The DNA of the CDR3 is TGTGCCTCAGGGAATTTTTACGAGCAGTACTTC.